The next 15 T cell receptor beta chains were all read from a single sample in a study of neurological immune-mediated disorders. TCRdb used MiXCR to reprocess the 5' RACE reads, holding one entry per CDR3 protein. The table has over 60,000 distinct CDR3 sequences, just over 5% seen once. The sample taken for sequencing was PBMCs. The receptors shown here come from a woman in her twenties or thirties with multiple sclerosis.

This clonotype occurred many times. The chain links TRBV18 to TRBJ2-1; the match to TRBD2 covers 7 bases. This CDR3 comprises 18 residues. CDR1 is KGHSH, CDR2 LQKENI, per germline. With V trimmed by 6 bases and J by 2 bases, 16 bases remained unmatched. CDR3 residues: CASSLNQRGSYTYNEQFF. In DNA, the CDR3 is TGTGCCAGCTCCCTTAATCAGCGCGGGAGTTATACCTACAATGAGCAGTTCTTC.

This clonotype was seen at least ten times. V usage is TRBV7-3 and J usage is TRBJ2-5, with no clear D. The CDR3 runs to 14 residues. Germline CDR1 is SGHTA and CDR2 is FQGTGA. V was shortened by 4 bases and J by 5 bases, with 14 bases between the two germline ends. The CDR3 DNA reads as TGTGCCAGCAGCTCCGGGCAAGGGATGGAGACCCAGTACTTC. Amino acids: CASSSGQGMETQYF.

This clonotype was seen ten or more times. Since a much larger clone is just one base distant, this may be a read error. This chain links TRBV7-6 with TRBJ2-6, with a possible D match to TRBD1 (5 bases). CDR1 and CDR2 (germline): SGHVS, FNYEAQ. The CDR3 sequence is 14 residues long. The CDR3 reads CASSLSSGAKVLTF. The CDR3 DNA reads TGTGCCAGCAGCTTAAGCTCTGGGGCCAAAGTCCTGACTTTC. The whole variable domain, filled in from reference TRBV7-6 and TRBJ2-6, reads GAGVSQSPRYKVTKRGQDVALRCDPISGHVSLYWYRQALGQGPEFLTYFNYEAQQDKSGLPNDRFSAERPEGSISTLTIQRTEQRDSAMYRCASSLSSGAKVLTFGAGSRLTVL.

This clonotype was found many times. The chain joins TRBV5-1 to TRBJ2-6; D uncertain. Between the trimmed V and J ends, which lost 4 bases and 3 bases, there was a span of 11 bases. Germline assignment: CDR1 SGHRS and CDR2 YFSETQ. This CDR3 region has 15 residues. The chain's CDR3 is CASSPQRGGANVLTF. CDR3 sequence (DNA): TGCGCCAGCAGCCCCCAAAGAGGTGGGGCCAACGTCCTGACTTTC.

This clonotype was seen more than once but under ten times. The chain uses TRBV12-3 or TRBV12-4 and TRBJ2-5; 8 nucleotides line up with TRBD2. This CDR3 region has 15 residues. Trimming at V came to 1 base and at J to 5 bases, leaving 6 bases not matched to a gene. The chain's CDR3 is CASSLGTGGPETQYF. In DNA form, the CDR3 reads TGTGCCAGCAGTTTAGGAACGGGAGGGCCGGAGACCCAGTACTTC.

In its sample, this clonotype was seen a few times. The chain joins TRBV14 to TRBJ2-1; D is unclear. This CDR3 spans 16 amino acids. V shed 2 bases and J shed 2 bases, with 13 bases lying between them. CDR1 is SGHDN and CDR2 is FVKESK in the germline V gene. The CDR3 sequence: CASSQRWALTYNEQFF. As DNA, the CDR3 is TGTGCCAGCAGCCAAAGGTGGGCACTAACCTACAATGAGCAGTTCTTC.

In its sample, this clonotype was seen many times. The rearrangement joins TRBV11-2 to TRBJ2-5; D gene ambiguous. There are 17 residues in the CDR3. V lost 5 bases and J 1 base, leaving 20 bases between the germline ends. Germline CDR1 and CDR2: SGHAT and FQNNGV. The CDR3 DNA reads as TGTGCCAGCAGCCCCATAGGATCAGCGCCTAGCCAAGAGACCCAGTACTTC. It encodes CASSPIGSAPSQETQYF.

This clonotype was observed many times. The J gene is TRBJ2-7, the V gene TRBV6-2 or TRBV6-3, with D tentatively TRBD2 (6 bases). CDR1 is MNHEY and CDR2 is SVGEGT in the germline V gene. The germline V and J ends were trimmed by 7 bases and 2 bases, with 15 bases remaining between them. The CDR3 spans 14 residues. Here the CDR3 reads CASMRDGEAYEQYV. The DNA for the CDR3 is TGTGCCAGCATGCGGGACGGAGAGGCCTACGAGCAGTACGTC.

This clonotype was seen repeatedly, ten times or more. The chain links TRBV18 to TRBJ2-7, with D tentatively TRBD2 (6 bases). Germline V CDR1 and CDR2: KGHSH, LQKENI. This CDR3 spans 13 amino acids. Trimming removed 5 bases from V and 7 bases from J, with 15 bases in between. The CDR3 DNA follows: TGTGCCAGCTCAGAAGCACTGGGGGGAGAGCAGTACGTC. It specifies CASSEALGGEQYV.

For the CDR3, the DNA is TGTGCCAGCAGTGCGCGGGGGGGCATGGATGAGCAGTTCTTC. This gives the protein CASSARGGMDEQFF. The chain employs TRBV6-4 and TRBJ2-1; 9 bases are shared with TRBD2. The ends lost 4 bases at V and 8 bases at J; junction bases unmatched: 6. This CDR3 is built from 14 residues. The germline V gene encodes CDR1 MRHNA and CDR2 SNTAGT.

This clonotype has a count of ten or more. V gene TRBV7-8 combines with J gene TRBJ2-1, with TRBD1 identical over 7 bases. Germline CDR1 reads SGHVS; CDR2 reads FQNEAQ. The CDR3 is 15 amino acids. V lost 0 bases to trimming and J lost 5 bases; unmatched junction nucleotides: 4. The CDR3 DNA is TGTGCCAGCAGCTTAGCGACAGGGCCCCACAATGAGCAGTTCTTC. Residues: CASSLATGPHNEQFF.

This clonotype was counted ten times or more. CDR3 sequence reads: CASSLGVSNQPQHF. The CDR3 region has the DNA TGTGCCAGCAGCTTGGGGGTTAGCAATCAGCCCCAGCATTTT. The chain joins TRBV5-8 to TRBJ1-5; D gene ambiguous. The CDR3 covers 14 residues. Trimming took off 0 bases at V and 0 bases at J, with 4 bases between the two ends. Germline V CDR1 and CDR2: SGHTS, YDEGEE. Combining the CDR3 with reference TRBV5-8 and TRBJ1-5 gives the whole variable domain EAGVTQSPTHLIKTRGQQATLRCSPISGHTSVYWYQQALGLGLQFLLWYDEGEERNRGNFPPRFSGRQFPNYSSELNVNALELEDSALYLCASSLGVSNQPQHFGDGTRLSIL.

This clonotype was observed at least ten times. This chain connects TRBV5-1 to TRBJ2-5; no firm D call. This CDR3 is built from 13 residues. V was trimmed by 1 base and J by 1 base, leaving 5 bases between them. Germline-derived CDR1 and CDR2 are SGHRS and YFSETQ. CDR3 bases: TGCGCCAGCAGCTTGAATCTCCAAGAGACCCAGTACTTC. It yields the protein CASSLNLQETQYF.

In its sample, this clonotype was seen a few times. The rearrangement links TRBV25-1 to TRBJ2-5; D unresolved. Germline-derived CDR1 and CDR2 are MGHDK and SYGVNS. The CDR3 runs to 15 residues. Trimming shortened V by 5 bases and J by 0 bases, and 13 bases separated the two germline ends. CDR3 nucleotide sequence: TGTGCCAGCAGTAACCCGACAAGCTACCAAGAGACCCAGTACTTC. Translation: CASSNPTSYQETQYF.

This clonotype has ten or more counts. The genes are TRBV5-1 and TRBJ1-1; 9 bases are shared with TRBD1. Trimming cost V 4 bases and J 4 bases; bases outside gene matches: 8. There are 15 residues in the CDR3. The germline V gene encodes CDR1 SGHRS and CDR2 YFSETQ. CDR3 nucleotides: TGCGCCAGCAGCCGATCGGGACAGGGCGCCACTGAAGCTTTCTTT. It yields the protein CASSRSGQGATEAFF.